These 21 T cell receptor beta chains share one sample of origin, sequenced in a study of T cells in localized non-small cell lung cancer. Sequencing was performed with immunoSEQ multiplex PCR; in TCRdb, only in-frame clones are kept and a portion is missing. The profile shows around 1,800 clones, around a quarter of them singletons. The material sequenced was normal lung tissue next to the tumor, taken before any cancer treatment. Receptor source: a male donor older than 55 with stage II lung adenocarcinoma.

This chain connects TRBV28 to TRBJ1-1; D unclear. Trimming pared 6 bases from V and 2 bases from J, leaving 10 bases between. CDR3 length: 13 residues. From germline, CDR1 is MDHEN and CDR2 SYDVKM. CDR3 residues: CASSRTPNTEAFF. The DNA for the CDR3 is TGTGCCAGCAGCCGCACTCCAAACACTGAAGCTTTCTTT.

The rearrangement joins TRBV11-1 to TRBJ1-3, with D hard to call. Germline V gene lookup returns CDR1 SGHAT and CDR2 FQDESV (reference sequence). The V end was cut by 1 base, the J end by 4 bases, with 8 bases between. The CDR3 totals 14 residues. CDR3 protein: CASSLGQWGNTIYF. The CDR3 DNA reads TGTGCCAGCAGCTTAGGCCAGTGGGGAAACACCATATATTTT.

This clone was seen only a few times. The rearrangement links TRBV5-1 to TRBJ1-1; no firm D call. The germline gives CDR1 SGHRS, CDR2 YFSETQ. V was pared by 4 bases and J by 8 bases, with 24 bases between. The CDR3 consists of 16 residues. The chain's CDR3 is CASSPELNSQTREAFF. CDR3 nucleotide sequence: TGCGCCAGCAGCCCGGAACTTAACTCCCAAACAAGGGAAGCTTTCTTT. Full variable domain (rest looked up from reference TRBV5-1 and TRBJ1-1): KAGVTQTPRYLIKTRGQQVTLSCSPISGHRSVSWYQQTPGQGLQFLFEYFSETQRNKGNFPGRFSGRQFSNSRSEMNVSTLELGDSALYLCASSPELNSQTREAFFGQGTRLTVV.

This clone has just a few counts. The chain combines TRBV6-8 with TRBJ2-2; weak D call: TRBD1 (6 bases). The germline V and J ends were trimmed by 6 bases and 5 bases, with 13 bases remaining between them. CDR1 and CDR2 (germline): MNHGY, SAAAGT. The CDR3 contains 14 residues. CDR3 DNA: TGTGCCAGCAGCAAAAAGGGGGAGACCGGGGAGCTGTTTTTT. Protein: CASSKKGETGELFF.

This clone was picked up a small number of times. This sequence joins TRBV6-8 and TRBJ1-2; TRBD1 aligns across 7 bases. V shed 6 bases and J 7 bases; nucleotides not matched to a gene: 8. CDR3 length: 13 amino acids. Germline V CDR1 and CDR2: MNHGY, SAAAGT. CDR3 region: CASRLTGEAGYTF. For the CDR3, the DNA is TGTGCCAGCAGACTTACAGGGGAGGCTGGCTACACCTTC.

This clone was found a few times. This chain joins TRBV5-1 and TRBJ2-1, with 12 bases identical to TRBD2. CDR1 is SGHRS and CDR2 is YFSETQ in the germline V gene. This CDR3 is built from 16 residues. With 4 bases clipped from V and 7 bases from J, the junction kept 9 bases outside the gene matches. The CDR3 spells CASSPTLAGGENEQFF. CDR3 sequence (DNA): TGCGCCAGCAGCCCTACACTAGCGGGAGGAGAGAATGAGCAGTTCTTC.

By sample share, this clone is large. The chain carries TRBV29-1 and TRBJ2-1, with TRBD2 matching over 8 bases. The J segment lost 9 bases and the V segment lost 4 bases, leaving 8 bases of the junction unmatched. Per the germline V gene, CDR1 is SQVTM and CDR2 is ANQGSEA. The CDR3 sequence is 13 residues long. The CDR3 bases are TGCAGCGTTGTGCGACTAGCGATCGGTGAGCAGTTCTTC. Its protein product is CSVVRLAIGEQFF.

This clone was counted between two and nine times. The genes are TRBV28 and TRBJ2-7, with a weak D call TRBD1 (6 bases). With 2 bases removed from V and 6 bases from J, the gap between germline ends came to 14 bases. Germline V gene data show CDR1 as MDHEN and CDR2 as SYDVKM. This CDR3 has 14 amino acids. This CDR3 reads CASSLPGEKAEQYF. CDR3 bases: TGTGCCAGCAGTTTACCAGGGGAAAAGGCCGAGCAGTACTTC.

The V and J genes are TRBV11-3 and TRBJ2-2; 12 nucleotides line up with TRBD2. V lost 4 bases, J lost 4 bases, and 7 bases stayed unmatched. The germline V gene has CDR1 SGHNT and CDR2 YENEEA. This CDR3 has 17 residues. The CDR3 DNA sequence: TGTGCCAGCAGCTCTGGACTAGCGGGATACCTCACCGGGGAGCTGTTTTTT. Residues: CASSSGLAGYLTGELFF.

This chain connects TRBV6-8 to TRBJ2-5; possibly TRBD1 or TRBD2 for D (7 bases each). The CDR3 has 15 residues. Germline V gives CDR1 MNHGY, CDR2 SAAAGT. V was pared by 2 bases and J by 4 bases, with 14 bases between. CDR3 region: CASSYLQGRGETQYF. CDR3 DNA: TGTGCCAGCAGTTACCTACAGGGGAGGGGAGAGACCCAGTACTTC.

V gene TRBV10-1 combines with J gene TRBJ1-5; 9 bases agree with TRBD1. The CDR3 is made up of 18 amino acids. Germline V gene data show CDR1 as WNHNN and CDR2 as SYGVQD (reference sequence). Germline trimming cut 3 bases from V and 2 bases from J; bases unmatched to any gene: 11. CDR3 in amino acids: CASSDVSPGQGCNQPQHF. CDR3 DNA sequence: TGCGCCAGCAGTGATGTTAGTCCGGGACAGGGTTGCAATCAGCCCCAGCATTTT.

This clone was seen more than once but under ten times. The chain is built from TRBV15 and TRBJ2-1; the D is unclear. V was trimmed by 5 bases and J by 6 bases, leaving 14 bases between them. From germline, CDR1 is LNHNV and CDR2 YYDKDF (reference sequence). The CDR3 has 14 residues. CDR3 DNA sequence: TGTGCCACCAGCCGACCAAAGGATGGCAATGAGCAGTTCTTC. Translation gives CATSRPKDGNEQFF.

J is TRBJ2-3 and V is TRBV11-3; tentatively, D is TRBD2 (6 bases). Trimming removed 1 base at V and 2 bases at J, with 10 bases between. Per germline, CDR1 SGHNT and CDR2 YENEEA. The CDR3 runs 15 residues. In DNA, the CDR3 is TGTGCCAGCAGCTTAGTCGGGGAGGCCACAGATACGCAGTATTTT. It specifies CASSLVGEATDTQYF.

This clone was detected only a few times. The CDR3 reads CASRTDWYEQYF. CDR3 nucleotide sequence: TGTGCCAGCCGGACGGACTGGTACGAGCAGTACTTC. This chain connects TRBV2 to TRBJ2-7; possibly TRBD2 for D (5 bases). Trimming removed 8 bases at V and 4 bases at J, with 12 bases between. The germline gives CDR1 SNHLY, CDR2 FYNNEI. CDR3 length: 12 residues.

The chain uses TRBV28 and TRBJ1-3; no reliable D call. Germline V gene data show CDR1 as MDHEN and CDR2 as SYDVKM. V lost 6 bases, J lost 3 bases, and 12 bases lay in between. This CDR3 has 14 amino acids. CDR3 region: CASRPPLRGNTIYF. CDR3 DNA: TGTGCCAGCAGGCCACCCTTGCGTGGAAACACCATATATTTT.

This clone turned up a few times. The chain employs TRBV11-3 and TRBJ2-3; the match to TRBD2 covers 10 bases. The V gene end was trimmed by 2 bases and the J gene end by 5 bases; junction bases not matched to a gene: 7. The CDR3 sequence is 16 residues long. CDR1 is SGHNT, CDR2 YENEEA, per germline. CDR3 sequence: CASSLPAGGLRDTQYF. Written as DNA, the CDR3 is TGTGCCAGCAGCTTACCAGCGGGAGGGCTGAGAGATACGCAGTATTTT.

The genes are TRBV19 and TRBJ2-2; 10 bases fit TRBD2. The CDR3 is 14 residues long. Per germline, CDR1 LNHDA and CDR2 SQIVND (reference sequence). After removal of 9 bases from V and 6 bases from J, the junction contained 7 bases not matched to a gene. CDR3 coding DNA: TGTGCCAGCAAACCTAGCGGGAGTTCCGGGGAGCTGTTTTTT. Residues: CASKPSGSSGELFF.

The chain is built from TRBV6-8 and TRBJ2-7; D assignment may be TRBD1 or TRBD2 (7 bases each). CDR3 length equals 13 residues. Germline V gene lookup returns CDR1 MNHGY and CDR2 SAAAGT. V lost 10 bases and J 7 bases, leaving 20 bases between the germline ends. The CDR3 nucleotides are TGTGCCATCACCGGACTCCAGGGGGGGGAGCAGTACTTC. Its translation is CAITGLQGGEQYF.

This clone is classed as medium-sized (0.01 to 0.1%). Here the CDR3 DNA reads TGCGCCAGCAGCTTGGTTGGGACTAGCTCGGCAGATACGCAGTATTTT. Translating gives CASSLVGTSSADTQYF. This chain links TRBV5-1 with TRBJ2-3, with 9 bases fitting TRBD2. CDR1 is SGHRS and CDR2 is YFSETQ in the germline V gene. The trim removed 0 bases at V and 4 bases at J, leaving 6 bases unmatched. The CDR3 spans 16 residues.

This clone occurred a few times. V and J are TRBV7-5 and TRBJ2-7; the D call in the table, TRBD2, was not verified against the DNA. TRBV7-5 is labeled a pseudogene. The CDR3 is 16 residues long. CDR3 nucleotides: TGTGCCAGCAGTTATGGGACTAGCGGGAGAACGGGCGAGCAGTACTTC. Translating gives CASSYGTSGRTGEQYF.

This clone was counted a single time. This sequence joins TRBV28 and TRBJ1-4, with TRBD1 as a possible D gene (5 bases). The germline CDR1 and CDR2 sequences are MDHEN and SYDVKM. The V end lost 2 bases, the J end lost 8 bases, and 12 bases lay between the germline ends. CDR3 length: 14 amino acids. In DNA, the CDR3 is TGTGCCAGCAGTTTACTCGGGGGTCGAGAAAAACTGTTTTTT. It specifies CASSLLGGREKLFF.